One sample yielded the 21 T cell receptor beta chains listed below, sequenced in a study of blood T cell repertoires in COVID-19. This table comes from immunoSEQ multiplex PCR, and its TCRdb copy is limited to in-frame clones, with some not included. The profile covers 200,000 to 300,000 clones, with 84% appearing a single time and 4.2% taken by the ten largest. Sequenced sample: peripheral blood. The receptors originated from a man in his fifties or sixties with acute or convalescent COVID-19.

This clone was detected once. The rearrangement joins TRBV9 to TRBJ2-1; TRBD2 agrees at 13 bases. V trimming: 3 bases; J trimming: 10 bases; junction bases outside the gene matches: 7. The CDR3 consists of 15 residues. Germline V CDR1 and CDR2: SGDLS, YYNGEE. The CDR3 reads CASSAGLAGAAEQFF. The CDR3, as DNA: TGTGCCAGCAGCGCCGGACTAGCGGGGGCGGCGGAGCAGTTCTTC. The entire variable domain, with the rest obtained from reference TRBV9 and TRBJ2-1, is as follows: DSGVTQTPKHLITATGQRVTLRCSPRSGDLSVYWYQQSLDQGLQFLIQYYNGEERAKGNILERFSAQQFPDLHSELNLSSLELGDSALYFCASSAGLAGAAEQFFGPGTRLTVL.

V usage is TRBV5-6 and J usage is TRBJ2-1; D is unclear. The CDR3 length is 14 residues. The germline gives CDR1 SGHDT, CDR2 YYEEEE. Trimming cost V 2 bases and J 5 bases, with 11 bases left between them. The DNA for the CDR3 is TGTGCCAGCAGCTTTCAGAGGTTGAACAATGAGCAGTTCTTC. Its translation is CASSFQRLNNEQFF.

Turning to this clone: Germline and junction disagree at one end, which may indicate a read error. The gene calls are TRBV6-5 and TRBJ2-1, with 8 bases lining up with TRBD1. The CDR3 spans 16 residues. Germline-derived CDR1 and CDR2 are MNHEY and SVGAGI. The CDR3 region is CASSHSQGALGNEQFF. Here the CDR3 DNA reads TGTGCCAGCAGTCACTCCCAGGGGGCCCTCGGGAATGAGCAGTTCTTC.

The chain is built from TRBV9 and TRBJ2-3; TRBD2 might be the D (6 bases). The V gene lost 0 bases and the J gene lost 0 bases, with 11 bases spanning the gap. This CDR3 contains 16 residues. Germline V lookup: CDR1 SGDLS, CDR2 YYNGEE. The CDR3 protein is CASSVASGLSTDTQYF. For the CDR3, the DNA is TGTGCCAGCAGCGTAGCCTCCGGACTAAGCACAGATACGCAGTATTTT.

This clone was counted only a few times. The CDR3 bases are TGTGCCAGTAGTCCATCAGGAGGGCAAGAGACCCAGTACTTC. Translation: CASSPSGGQETQYF. This sequence joins TRBV19 and TRBJ2-5; tentatively, D is TRBD2 (6 bases). Germline loops: CDR1 LNHDA, CDR2 SQIVND (reference sequence). CDR3 length: 14 amino acids. V was clipped by 5 bases and J by 2 bases, with 12 bases between them.

The chain employs TRBV25-1 and TRBJ2-3; D possibly corresponds to TRBD1 (6 bases). Per germline, CDR1 MGHDK and CDR2 SYGVNS. Trimming shortened V by 1 base and J by 0 bases, and 11 bases separated the two germline ends. There are 16 residues in the CDR3. The CDR3 reads CASSEWGTYSTDTQYF. The CDR3 nucleotides are TGTGCCAGCAGTGAATGGGGGACATACAGCACAGATACGCAGTATTTT. Combining the CDR3 with reference TRBV25-1 and TRBJ2-3 gives the whole variable domain EADIYQTPRYLVIGTGKKITLECSQTMGHDKMYWYQQDPGMELHLIHYSYGVNSTEKGDLSSESTVSRIRTEHFPLTLESARPSHTSQYLCASSEWGTYSTDTQYFGPGTRLTVL.

The chain links TRBV6-2 or TRBV6-3 to TRBJ2-2; possible D gene TRBD2, 6 bases. The CDR3 covers 16 residues. Germline V CDR1 and CDR2: MNHEY, SVGEGT. V lost 2 bases to trimming and J lost 1 base, with 11 bases between them. CDR3 nucleotides: TGTGCCAGCAGTTACCCCCGCGGGGTGAACACCGGGGAGCTGTTTTTT. As protein: CASSYPRGVNTGELFF.

V usage is TRBV7-3 and J usage is TRBJ2-1; weak D call: TRBD2 (6 bases). CDR3 length: 14 residues. CDR1 and CDR2 (germline): SGHTA, FQGTGA. V was trimmed by 2 bases and J by 6 bases, leaving 11 bases between them. CDR3 region: CASSLLGTSNEQFF. The CDR3, as DNA: TGTGCCAGCAGCTTACTTGGGACTTCCAATGAGCAGTTCTTC.

This rearrangement joins TRBV7-9 to TRBJ1-2; 8 bases line up with TRBD1. This CDR3 has 16 residues. V shed 2 bases and J 6 bases; nucleotides not matched to a gene: 11. CDR1 is SEHNR, CDR2 FQNEAQ, per germline (reference sequence). CDR3 in amino acids: CASSLTLRQGMDGYTF. The CDR3 coding sequence is TGTGCCAGCAGCTTAACCCTTCGACAGGGGATGGATGGCTACACCTTC.

The chain recombines TRBV7-9 with TRBJ1-2; possible D gene TRBD1, 5 bases. V was shortened by 3 bases and J by 8 bases, with 10 bases between the two germline ends. Germline V gene data show CDR1 as SEHNR and CDR2 as FQNEAQ (reference sequence). The CDR3 runs 12 residues. The CDR3 sequence: CASSLSQGGYTF. The DNA of the CDR3 is TGTGCCAGCAGCTTGTCCCAGGGAGGCTACACCTTC.

V is TRBV6-5 and J is TRBJ1-3; 7 nucleotides agree with TRBD1. J lost 0 bases, V lost 4 bases, and 3 bases had no gene match. Germline lookup yields CDR1 MNHEY and CDR2 SVGAGI. The CDR3 spans 15 residues. The CDR3 sequence: CASSFDRASGNTIYF. CDR3 DNA: TGTGCCAGCAGTTTCGACAGGGCCTCTGGAAACACCATATATTTT.

The V gene is TRBV13, the J gene TRBJ2-3; 12 nucleotides match TRBD2. CDR3 length equals 16 residues. CDR1 is PRHDT, CDR2 FYEKMQ, per germline (reference sequence). V shed 5 bases, J shed 2 bases, and the junction held 5 bases outside the gene matches. The CDR3 sequence is CASSPRLAGVTDTQYF. The CDR3 nucleotides are TGTGCCAGCAGCCCCCGACTAGCGGGGGTCACAGATACGCAGTATTTT.

This clone has only a few counts. The chain couples TRBV3-1 (or the pseudogene TRBV3-2) to TRBJ1-6; D may be TRBD1 (5 bases). The CDR3 is made up of 14 amino acids. The germline V gene has CDR1 LGHDT and CDR2 YNNKEL (reference sequence). The germline V and J ends were trimmed by 1 base and 8 bases, with 9 bases remaining between them. CDR3 residues: CASSQGRVDSPLHF. The CDR3 DNA reads TGTGCCAGCAGCCAAGGCAGGGTAGATTCACCCCTCCACTTT.

The chain uses TRBV6-1 and TRBJ1-4; D might be TRBD1 (6 bases). There are 15 residues in the CDR3. Germline values: CDR1 MNHNS, CDR2 SASEGT. The V end was cut by 2 bases, the J end by 8 bases, with 15 bases between. In DNA, the CDR3 is TGTGCCAGCAGTGAACGCGGGGGGGCTGGGGAAAAACTGTTTTTT. Translated: CASSERGGAGEKLFF.

The chain joins TRBV10-3 to TRBJ1-5; TRBD1 matches 8 bases. The CDR3 is 17 amino acids. Germline V lookup: CDR1 ENHRY, CDR2 SYGVKD. V lost 0 bases, J lost 9 bases, and 13 bases stayed unmatched. The CDR3 bases are TGTGCCATCAGTGAGTCGGTTGGCAGGGGGCCGAATTGGCCCCAGCATTTT. Its protein product is CAISESVGRGPNWPQHF.

CDR3 nucleotide sequence: TGTGCCAGTAGTTCACAAGTGAACACTGAAGCTTTCTTT. It is translated as CASSSQVNTEAFF. The chain uses TRBV19 and TRBJ1-1; D remains unclear. CDR3 length: 13 residues. Germline V gives CDR1 LNHDA, CDR2 SQIVND (reference sequence). V lost 5 bases and J lost 0, with 7 bases in between.

This chain connects TRBV7-8 to TRBJ1-1, with unresolved D. V dropped 3 bases and J dropped 6 bases, with 14 bases sitting between them. The CDR3 is 14 amino acids. Germline V gives CDR1 SGHVS, CDR2 FQNEAQ. CDR3: CASSFSGMVAEAFF. CDR3 DNA sequence: TGTGCCAGCAGCTTCTCGGGAATGGTGGCTGAAGCTTTCTTT.

CDR3 region: CASGQFSASSTDTQYF. As DNA, the CDR3 is TGCGCCAGCGGCCAATTCAGCGCGTCTAGCACAGATACGCAGTATTTT. This chain uses TRBV10-1 with TRBJ2-3; no clear D gene. Trimming left V 8 bases short and J 0 bases short, with 18 bases between. The germline V gene has CDR1 WNHNN and CDR2 SYGVQD (reference sequence). This CDR3 is built from 16 residues.

The chain uses TRBV5-5 and TRBJ1-2; 10 bases are shared with TRBD1. V lost 0 bases, J lost 5 bases, and 10 bases stayed unmatched. The V gene's germline CDR1 is SGHKS and CDR2 YYEKEE (reference sequence). The CDR3 extends over 17 amino acids. CDR3 loop: CASSLALGQGMSYGYTF. For the CDR3, the DNA is TGTGCCAGCAGCTTGGCCCTGGGACAGGGGATGTCTTATGGCTACACCTTC.

In its sample, this clone was seen once. The gene calls are TRBV14 and TRBJ2-7; the D is unclear. Between the trimmed V and J ends, which lost 5 bases and 6 bases, there was a span of 11 bases. The CDR3 has 12 residues. Germline V gene sequence: CDR1 SGHDN, CDR2 FVKESK. CDR3 protein: CASSESKVEQYF. Here the CDR3 DNA reads TGTGCCAGCAGCGAATCTAAAGTCGAGCAGTACTTC.

The CDR3 DNA reads TGTGCCAGCGGACAGGGGACGAACTATGGCTACACCTTC. This sequence encodes CASGQGTNYGYTF. The rearrangement uses TRBV3-1 (or the pseudogene TRBV3-2) and TRBJ1-2, with 9 bases that match TRBD1. The germline V gene has CDR1 LGHDT and CDR2 YNNKEL (reference sequence). The CDR3 consists of 13 residues. The V gene end was trimmed by 8 bases and the J gene end by 2 bases; junction bases not matched to a gene: 3.